This T cell receptor beta chain is from a study of response to subunit inactivated influenza vaccine. V dropped 8 bases and J dropped 5 bases, with 16 bases sitting between them. The CDR3 runs to 14 residues. Via MiXCR, TCRdb re-called the RT-PCR reads, giving one row per CDR3 protein. Among hundreds of thousands of distinct CDR3 sequences listed, roughly 13% were seen once. This clonotype was seen ten or more times. Its cognate antigen is unknown. Study conclusions and caveats: Few additional T cells are recruited per seasonal influenza vaccination, authors suggested.

This TCR was sampled from a man aged 45-65 years who received an inactivated influenza vaccine. The specimen comprised PBMCs from blood, sampled 45 days after vaccination. The rearrangement links TRBV12-3 or TRBV12-4 to TRBJ2-1; D may correspond to TRBD1 or TRBD2 (5 bases each). The CDR3 DNA reads as TGTGCCAGCGCCCCCTGGGACGGCAACAATGAGCAGTTCTTC. Translation gives CASAPWDGNNEQFF.